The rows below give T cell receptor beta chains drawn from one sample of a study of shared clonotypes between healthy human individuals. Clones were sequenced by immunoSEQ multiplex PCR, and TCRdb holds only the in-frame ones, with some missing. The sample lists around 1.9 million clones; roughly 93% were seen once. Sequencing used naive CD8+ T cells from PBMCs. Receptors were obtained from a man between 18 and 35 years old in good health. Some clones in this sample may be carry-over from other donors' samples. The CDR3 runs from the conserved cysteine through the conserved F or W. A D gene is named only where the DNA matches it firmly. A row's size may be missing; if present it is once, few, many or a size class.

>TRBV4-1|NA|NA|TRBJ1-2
TGCGCCAGCAACCCTACTGCGGGGGGCGAAGCTAACTATGGCTACACCTTC
CASNPTAGGEANYGYTF
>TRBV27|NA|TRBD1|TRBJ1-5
TGTGCCAGCAGTAATCCGGGACAGGGGAGAAATCAGCCCCAGCATTTT
CASSNPGQGRNQPQHF
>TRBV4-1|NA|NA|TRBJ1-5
TGCGCCAGCAGCCACGGGGGCGCCGGTCAGCCCCAGCATTTT
CASSHGGAGQPQHF
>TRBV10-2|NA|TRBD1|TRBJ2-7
TGCGCCAGCGGAGACAGGGTCAGCTCCTACGAGCAGTACTTC
CASGDRVSSYEQYF
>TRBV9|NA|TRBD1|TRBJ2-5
TGTGCCAGCAGCGCTGGAGGACAGGGAGAGACCCAGTACTTC
CASSAGGQGETQYF
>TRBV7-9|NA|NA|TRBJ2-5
TGTGCCAGCAGCTTAGCTGTGAGGGGTGAGACCCAGTACTTC
CASSLAVRGETQYF
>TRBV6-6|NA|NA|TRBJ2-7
TGTGCCAGCAGTTACGGGTCAGGCGAGCAGTACTTC
CASSYGSGEQYF
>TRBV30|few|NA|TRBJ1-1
TGTGCCTGGAGTGTACAATCGGGGACTGAAGCTTTCTTT
CAWSVQSGTEAFF
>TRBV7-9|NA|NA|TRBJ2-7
TGTGCCAGCAGCTTAGATAGTTGGGAGCCTTACGAGCAGTACTTC
CASSLDSWEPYEQYF
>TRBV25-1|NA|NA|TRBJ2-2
TGTGCCAGCAGTGATCCACAGGCGAACACCGGGGAGCTGTTTTTT
CASSDPQANTGELFF
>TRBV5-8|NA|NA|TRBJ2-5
TGTGCCAGCAGCTTGGAGGCGCTGACGGAGACCCAGTACTTC
CASSLEALTETQYF
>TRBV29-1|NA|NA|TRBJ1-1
TGCAGCGTTGAACCCCCCTTGCGGGACACTGAAGCTTTCTTT
CSVEPPLRDTEAFF
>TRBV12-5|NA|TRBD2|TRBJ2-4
TGTGCTAGTGCCCGAGGACGGGAGGAAAACATTCAGTACTTC
CASARGREENIQYF
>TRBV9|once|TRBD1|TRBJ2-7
TGTGCCAGCAGCCCCCGGGACAGGACCTACGAGCAGTACTTC
CASSPRDRTYEQYF
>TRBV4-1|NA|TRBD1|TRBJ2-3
TGCGCCAGCAGCCAATTGGCCCACCGGGACAGACGCACAGATACGCAGTATTTT
CASSQLAHRDRRTDTQYF
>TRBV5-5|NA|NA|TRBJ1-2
TGTGCCAGCAGCTTGGGAGGGATCTATGGCTACACCTTC
CASSLGGIYGYTF
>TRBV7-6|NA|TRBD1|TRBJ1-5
TGTGCCAGCAGCTTGATACAGGGGGGCGGACAGCCCCAGCATTTT
CASSLIQGGGQPQHF
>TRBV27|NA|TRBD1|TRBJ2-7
TGTGCCAGCAAGGGACAGGGCCTTTCCTACGAGCAGTACTTC
CASKGQGLSYEQYF
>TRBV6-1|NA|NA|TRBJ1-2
TGTGCCAGCAGTGAAGCAGGGGGAGGCTATGGCTACACCTTC
CASSEAGGGYGYTF
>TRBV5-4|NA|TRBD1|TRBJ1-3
TGTGCCAGCAGCTTGGGGGGACAGGGGGCGGCCGGAAACACCATATATTTT
CASSLGGQGAAGNTIYF
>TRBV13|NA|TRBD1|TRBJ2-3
TGTGCCAGCAGCCTCAGGACAGGGCTCACAGATACGCAGTATTTT
CASSLRTGLTDTQYF
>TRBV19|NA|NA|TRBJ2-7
TGTGCCAGTAGTATGGGGACGGGAGTATCCTACGAGCAGTACTTC
CASSMGTGVSYEQYF
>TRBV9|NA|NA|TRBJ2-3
TGTGCCAGCAGCGACTCTCCCTCTACCACTAGCAGCTCCTCCACAGATACGCAGTATTTT
CASSDSPSTTSSSSTDTQYF
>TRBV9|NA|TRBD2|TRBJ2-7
TGTGCCAGCAGCGGACCCCAACCAGGGACTAGCGGGAGTGTGCCCTACGAGCAGTACTTC
CASSGPQPGTSGSVPYEQYF
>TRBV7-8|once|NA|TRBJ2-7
TGTGCCAGCAGCCCCTCCCCCTGGGACTTCTCCTACGAGCAGTACTTC
CASSPSPWDFSYEQYF